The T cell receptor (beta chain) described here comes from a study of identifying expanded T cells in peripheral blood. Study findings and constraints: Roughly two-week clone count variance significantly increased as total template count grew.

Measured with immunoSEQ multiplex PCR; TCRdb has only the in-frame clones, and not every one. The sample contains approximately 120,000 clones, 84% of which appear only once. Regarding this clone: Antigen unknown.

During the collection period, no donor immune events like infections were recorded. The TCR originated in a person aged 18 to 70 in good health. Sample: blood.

The DNA of the CDR3 is TGTGCCAGCAGCCTCGGACAGTACAATGAGCAGTTCTTC. Protein sequence: CASSLGQYNEQFF. This chain uses TRBV5-6 with TRBJ2-1; D possibly corresponds to TRBD1 (6 bases). The CDR3 has 13 amino acids. The germline gives CDR1 SGHDT, CDR2 YYEEEE. Trimming took off 4 bases at V and 4 bases at J, with 9 bases between the two ends.